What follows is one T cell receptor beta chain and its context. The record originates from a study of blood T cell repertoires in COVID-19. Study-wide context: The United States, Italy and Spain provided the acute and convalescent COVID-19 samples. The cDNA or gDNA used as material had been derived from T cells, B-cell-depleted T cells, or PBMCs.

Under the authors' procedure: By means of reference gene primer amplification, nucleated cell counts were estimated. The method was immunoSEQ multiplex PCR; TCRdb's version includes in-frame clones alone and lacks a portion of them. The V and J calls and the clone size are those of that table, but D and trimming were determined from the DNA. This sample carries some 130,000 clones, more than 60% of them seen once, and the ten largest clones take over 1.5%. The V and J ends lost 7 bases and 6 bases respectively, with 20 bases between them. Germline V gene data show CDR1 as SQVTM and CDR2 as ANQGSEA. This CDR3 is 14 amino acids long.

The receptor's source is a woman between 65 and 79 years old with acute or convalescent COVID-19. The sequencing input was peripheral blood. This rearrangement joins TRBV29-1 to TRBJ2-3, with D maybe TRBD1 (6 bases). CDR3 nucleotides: TGCAGCGCCCTGGGTGGGGGCATTGTTGATACGCAGTATTTT. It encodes CSALGGGIVDTQYF.